These 25 T cell receptor beta chains were sequenced from one sample in a study of T cells after yellow fever vaccination (dated by TCRdb to the late 2010s). The sample's treatment or condition, from its label and the paper: live attenuated yellow fever vaccine strain. Receptor amplification or capture employed 5' RACE. For sequencing, an Illumina NovaSeq 6000 was employed. TCRdb reworked the public reads: Q25 trimming with fastp, MiXCR clone assembly, productive beta chains retained. Entries are consolidated by CDR3 protein sequence, retaining the most common genes and DNA. For this sample there are 300,000 to 400,000 distinct CDR3 sequences; around an eighth appear just once. 3.2% of the sample goes to the ten largest clones. Source: CD4+ T cells sorted from PBMCs, taken 15 days after the yellow fever booster vaccination. Receptor source: a man younger than 30 who received the YFV17D yellow fever vaccine.

This clonotype has ten or more counts. V usage is TRBV20-1 and J usage is TRBJ2-5; D is unresolved. Germline CDR1 reads DFQATT; CDR2 reads SNEGSKA (reference sequence). V lost 3 bases and J 4 bases, leaving 3 bases between the germline ends. This CDR3 contains 10 residues. CDR3 in DNA: TGCAGTGCTAGTGGAGAGACCCAGTACTTC. Amino acid sequence: CSASGETQYF.

This clonotype was recorded a few times. The V call is TRBV20-1, the J call TRBJ2-5; D gene ambiguous. Trimming took off 3 bases at V and 3 bases at J, with 8 bases between the two ends. The CDR3 has 12 residues. Germline-derived CDR1 and CDR2 are DFQATT and SNEGSKA (reference sequence). The CDR3 sequence is CSASRGEETQYF. CDR3 nucleotide sequence: TGCAGTGCTAGCCGAGGTGAAGAGACCCAGTACTTC.

The table lists this clonotype with a few counts. This sequence joins TRBV29-1 and TRBJ2-3; the match to TRBD2 covers 8 bases. Per germline, CDR1 SQVTM and CDR2 ANQGSEA. The V gene end was trimmed by 7 bases and the J gene end by 2 bases; junction bases not matched to a gene: 11. The CDR3 totals 15 residues. CDR3 DNA: TGCAGCGGAACCCCAGCGGGGGCGCCCACAGATACGCAGTATTTT. Amino acids: CSGTPAGAPTDTQYF.

The sample holds a few counts of this clonotype. The V call is TRBV7-2, the J call TRBJ2-1; no firm D call. V gave up 0 bases and J gave up 12 bases, with 9 bases separating them. Germline assignment: CDR1 SGHTA and CDR2 FQGNSA. The CDR3 covers 12 residues. CDR3 DNA: TGTGCCAGCAGCTTAGCGATGGGAACGCAGTTCTTC. It specifies CASSLAMGTQFF.

V is TRBV3-1 and J is TRBJ1-2; TRBD1 matches 8 bases. Germline values: CDR1 LGHDT, CDR2 YNNKEL (reference sequence). This CDR3 region has 14 residues. The trim removed 2 bases at V and 2 bases at J, leaving 1 base unmatched. This CDR3 is CASSQRTGNYGYTF. As DNA, the CDR3 is TGTGCCAGCAGCCAAAGGACAGGGAACTATGGCTACACCTTC.

This clonotype was counted a few times. J is TRBJ2-5 and V is TRBV20-1, with 10 bases fitting TRBD1. The germline V gene encodes CDR1 DFQATT and CDR2 SNEGSKA (reference sequence). CDR3 length: 13 residues. The junction had 3 bases not matched to a gene; V was cut back by 3 bases and J by 5 bases. CDR3 sequence: CSASGQGVETQYF. DNA of the CDR3: TGCAGTGCTAGCGGACAGGGGGTCGAGACCCAGTACTTC.

The chain combines TRBV12-3 or TRBV12-4 with TRBJ2-7, with D maybe TRBD2 (5 bases). CDR3 size: 14 residues. Trimming stripped 5 bases from V and 1 base from J, with 12 bases between. The CDR3 sequence: CASSPHGGSYEQYF. The CDR3 DNA reads as TGTGCCAGCAGTCCACATGGCGGGTCCTACGAGCAGTACTTC.

This chain connects TRBV12-3 or TRBV12-4 to TRBJ2-1; 10 bases align to TRBD2. The CDR3 covers 19 residues. The V and J ends lost 7 bases and 5 bases, in that order; junction bases with no gene match: 20. The CDR3 coding sequence is TGTGCCAGCAAACTGGGCCGGACAGGGTTAACTAGCGGGGACAATGAGCAGTTCTTC. This sequence encodes CASKLGRTGLTSGDNEQFF.

This CDR3 is CSASPAGSSYNEQFF. DNA for the CDR3: TGCAGTGCTTCCCCTGCGGGGAGCTCCTACAATGAGCAGTTCTTC. The chain employs TRBV20-1 and TRBJ2-1; a weak D match, TRBD2 (6 bases). The V gene's germline CDR1 is DFQATT and CDR2 SNEGSKA (reference sequence). V was cut by 5 bases and J by 0 bases, with 14 bases left in between. This CDR3 is built from 15 residues.

V is TRBV5-6 and J is TRBJ2-7, with TRBD1 as a possible D gene (6 bases). Trimming left V 0 bases short and J 8 bases short, with 15 bases between. This CDR3 contains 14 residues. Germline-derived CDR1 and CDR2 are SGHDT and YYEEEE. CDR3 loop: CASSLGTVSFKQYF. In DNA form, the CDR3 reads TGTGCCAGCAGCTTGGGGACAGTCTCATTCAAGCAGTACTTC. The full variable domain, in which reference TRBV5-6 and TRBJ2-7 provide the parts outside the CDR3, is DAGVTQSPTHLIKTRGQQVTLRCSPKSGHDTVSWYQQALGQGPQFIFQYYEEEERQRGNFPDRFSGHQFPNYSSELNVNALLLGDSALYLCASSLGTVSFKQYFGPGTRLTVT.

This clonotype was observed at least ten times. The V and J genes are TRBV12-3 or TRBV12-4 and TRBJ1-5; 8 bases are shared with TRBD1. This CDR3 is built from 14 residues. Trimming took 3 bases from V and 6 from J; bases not matched to a gene: 4. As DNA, the CDR3 is TGTGCCAGCAGTTTTTCAGGGGGCGGTCAGCCCCAGCATTTT. Translated, it gives CASSFSGGGQPQHF.

V usage is TRBV7-6 and J usage is TRBJ2-3; a weak D match, TRBD1 (5 bases). The CDR3 covers 14 residues. V was cut by 5 bases and J by 6 bases, with 15 bases left in between. The germline CDR1 and CDR2 sequences are SGHVS and FNYEAQ. CDR3 DNA sequence: TGTGCCAGCAGCGCCCGACAGAGGCGGGATACGCAGTATTTT. This translates into CASSARQRRDTQYF.

This clonotype was counted only a few times. CDR3 bases: TGTGCCAGCAGTGCCAACGCTGGGGAGACCCAGTACTTC. Encoded protein: CASSANAGETQYF. The V gene is TRBV2, the J gene TRBJ2-5; D call uncertain. V was clipped by 4 bases and J by 5 bases, with 11 bases between them. Germline V lookup: CDR1 SNHLY, CDR2 FYNNEI. The CDR3 runs to 13 residues.

Ten or more counts support this clonotype. The V gene is TRBV15, the J gene TRBJ2-2; 8 bases fit TRBD1. There are 13 residues in the CDR3. The germline V gene has CDR1 LNHNV and CDR2 YYDKDF (reference sequence). Trimming cost V 10 bases and J 1 base; bases outside gene matches: 2. The CDR3 reads CAIGQGNTGELFF. Here the CDR3 DNA reads TGTGCCATCGGACAGGGGAACACCGGGGAGCTGTTTTTT.

This clonotype was counted between two and nine times. The chain combines TRBV7-2 with TRBJ2-3; D not certain. Trimming shortened V by 3 bases and J by 1 base, and 8 bases separated the two germline ends. Germline lookup yields CDR1 SGHTA and CDR2 FQGNSA. This CDR3 region has 14 residues. The CDR3 coding sequence is TGTGCCAGCAGCTTTGATTGGGGCACAGATACGCAGTATTTT. This codes for CASSFDWGTDTQYF.

There are a few counts of this clonotype. This sequence joins TRBV6-1 and TRBJ1-2; tentatively, D is TRBD1 (6 bases). V lost 6 bases and J lost 8, with 10 bases in between. Germline values: CDR1 MNHNS, CDR2 SASEGT. This CDR3 is built from 11 residues. The CDR3 is CASRVQGGYTF. DNA of the CDR3: TGTGCCAGCAGGGTACAGGGCGGCTACACCTTC.

The V call is TRBV23-1, the J call TRBJ2-7; D is perhaps TRBD2 (7 bases). TRBV23-1 is recorded as an ORF, its role being uncertain. The CDR3 contains 13 residues. Trimming pared 8 bases from V and 6 bases from J, leaving 17 bases between. This CDR3 reads CASRRGGRGEQYV. CDR3 in DNA: TGCGCCAGCCGAAGGGGGGGGAGAGGCGAGCAGTACGTC.

This clonotype was seen a few times. V is TRBV6-1 and J is TRBJ2-5; 8 bases line up with TRBD2. This CDR3 is built from 15 residues. Germline-derived CDR1 and CDR2 are MNHNS and SASEGT. V shed 5 bases, J shed 5 bases, and the junction held 10 bases outside the gene matches. CDR3 coding DNA: TGTGCCAGCAGTTACCGGGGGGGCAGGGAGGAGACCCAGTACTTC. Its protein product is CASSYRGGREETQYF.

This clonotype turned up a few times. This chain connects TRBV9 to TRBJ1-1; the D gene is possibly TRBD1 (6 bases). The ends were cut back, 1 base at V and 3 bases at J, with 19 bases in the middle. Germline V gives CDR1 SGDLS, CDR2 YYNGEE. The CDR3 sequence is 17 residues long. DNA of the CDR3: TGTGCCAGCAGCGTATCCGGGGGGCGGGCTGGGGACACTGAAGCTTTCTTT. It codes for CASSVSGGRAGDTEAFF.

The gene calls are TRBV4-3 and TRBJ2-4; D is unclear. V lost 1 base, J lost 9 bases, and 10 bases lay in between. In germline, CDR1 is LGHNA, CDR2 YSLEER. The length of the CDR3 is 13 residues. This CDR3 is CASSQVVFRIQYF. CDR3 nucleotides: TGCGCCAGCAGCCAAGTCGTGTTCCGCATTCAGTACTTC.

The chain recombines TRBV27 with TRBJ2-1; D is unclear. Trimming left V 2 bases short and J 5 bases short, with 13 bases between. The CDR3 runs 15 residues. Per the germline V gene, CDR1 is MNHEY and CDR2 is SMNVEV (reference sequence). The CDR3 DNA is TGTGCCAGCAGTTTAGCGGCAGGCAGCCACAATGAGCAGTTCTTC. This encodes CASSLAAGSHNEQFF.

About this clonotype: One end of the junction fails to match germline, which may point to a read error. The chain couples TRBV7-2 to TRBJ1-1, with D unresolved. Germline V gene sequence: CDR1 SGHTA, CDR2 FQGNSA. This CDR3 is built from 14 residues. CDR3 region: CASSLTPLNPEAFF. The CDR3, as DNA: TGTGCCAGCAGCTTAACCCCTTTGAACCCTGAAGCTTTCTTT.

The chain has TRBV18 and TRBJ2-5, with TRBD2 as a possible D gene (5 bases). With 1 base removed from V and 5 bases from J, the gap between germline ends came to 14 bases. Germline V gene data show CDR1 as KGHSH and CDR2 as LQKENI. CDR3 length equals 15 residues. CDR3 region: CASSPQLGGGETQYF. In nucleotides, the CDR3 is TGTGCCAGCTCACCACAGCTAGGCGGCGGGGAGACCCAGTACTTC. Supplemented by reference TRBV18 and TRBJ2-5, the full variable domain reads NAGVMQNPRHLVRRRGQEARLRCSPMKGHSHVYWYRQLPEEGLKFMVYLQKENIIDESGMPKERFSAEFPKEGPSILRIQQVVRGDSAAYFCASSPQLGGGETQYFGPGTRLLVL.

The chain links TRBV4-1 to TRBJ2-2; 11 nucleotides align to TRBD1. The CDR3 contains 15 residues. The trim removed 4 bases at V and 6 bases at J, leaving 4 bases unmatched. The V gene's germline CDR1 is MGHRA and CDR2 YSYEKL. CDR3 region: CASSRRDRGAGELFF. The CDR3 nucleotides are TGCGCCAGCAGCCGCCGGGACAGGGGGGCCGGGGAGCTGTTTTTT.

This clonotype was found many times. V gene TRBV5-1 combines with J gene TRBJ1-2; possibly TRBD1 for D (5 bases). Looked up from germline, CDR1 is SGHRS and CDR2 is YFSETQ. The CDR3 is made up of 14 amino acids. V was trimmed by 4 bases and J by 4 bases, leaving 14 bases between them. CDR3 nucleotide sequence: TGCGCCAGCAGCGCGCGGGACGCTAGCTATGGCTACACCTTC. This codes for CASSARDASYGYTF.